The entry below gives a single T cell receptor (beta chain) sequence along with its context. No antigen is known for it. The time point is: newly diagnosed GD, antithyroid drugs for less than 3 months. With RNA extracted from PBMCs as input, the TCR library was made. Per the germline V gene, CDR1 is DFQATT and CDR2 is SNEGSKA (reference sequence). The ends were cut back, 0 bases at V and 0 bases at J, with 14 bases in the middle. The CDR3 contains 16 residues. Arm-PCR of CDR3 regions with iRepertoire HTBI primers generated TCR beta libraries. MiXCR, run by TCRdb on the multiplex PCR reads, gives a single entry per CDR3 protein. The sample contains about 460,000 distinct CDR3 sequences, around 15% of which appear only once. These data belong to a study of regulatory T cells in long-lasting Graves disease. Background on the study: The study enrolled newly diagnosed Graves' patients on antithyroid drugs under 3 months.

Study conclusions and caveats: Thyroid tissue went unstudied; only peripheral blood was examined.

The sample was also reused in another study, on T cells in Graves' hyperthyroidism and ophthalmopathy.

The V call is TRBV20-1, the J call TRBJ2-5; unclear D gene. Source: peripheral blood mononuclear cells (PBMCs), taken at new diagnosis, from a patient treated with antithyroid drugs. This TCR derives from a woman between 45 and 60 years old with Graves disease. The CDR3 DNA is TGCAGTGCTAGAGATTTAGCAACCCTGTACCAAGAGACCCAGTACTTC. Translation: CSARDLATLYQETQYF.